This T cell receptor beta chain was obtained from a study of shared clonotypes between healthy human individuals. Naive CD8 cells were CD45RO-negative, positively selected for CCR7, excluding terminally differentiated effector memory CD45RA+ cells. The protocol was immunoSEQ multiplex PCR, while the TCRdb copy is restricted to in-frame clones and leaves out a portion. Altogether 1.5 million to 2.5 million clones are present, roughly 94% being singletons, with the ten largest covering 1% to 1.5%. Germline lookup yields CDR1 MGHRA and CDR2 YSYEKL. This CDR3 has 15 amino acids. V gave up 4 bases and J gave up 0 bases, with 9 bases separating them.

The chain carries TRBV4-1 and TRBJ1-4; D ambiguous. The sequencing sample was made of naive CD8+ T cells sorted from blood. The source of this sequence is a man aged 18 to 30 in good health. The chain's CDR3 is CASSPDLATNEKLFF. The CDR3 bases are TGCGCCAGCAGCCCGGACCTTGCAACTAATGAAAAACTGTTTTTT.